The 26 T cell receptor beta chains listed next were all sequenced from one sample in a study of control samples from healthy donors and cancer patients. Clones were sequenced by immunoSEQ multiplex PCR, and TCRdb holds only the in-frame ones, with some missing. The table shows 9,500 to 15,000 clones, with roughly 90% occurring only once. The sequenced sample was formalin-fixed, paraffin-embedded tissue. Receptors were obtained from a male donor with melanoma.

The rearrangement links TRBV5-1 to TRBJ2-7, with D perhaps assigned TRBD1 or TRBD2 (5 bases each). Per germline, CDR1 SGHRS and CDR2 YFSETQ. This CDR3 contains 15 residues. V shed 4 bases and J shed 2 bases, with 16 bases lying between them. The CDR3 nucleotides read TGCGCCAGCAGCATAACCGGGACCGCCACCTACGAGCAGTACTTC. Encoded protein: CASSITGTATYEQYF. The whole variable domain, remainder taken from reference TRBV5-1 and TRBJ2-7, is KAGVTQTPRYLIKTRGQQVTLSCSPISGHRSVSWYQQTPGQGLQFLFEYFSETQRNKGNFPGRFSGRQFSNSRSEMNVSTLELGDSALYLCASSITGTATYEQYFGPGTRLTVT.

This clone turned up a few times. The chain recombines TRBV28 with TRBJ1-1; D is ambiguous. The CDR3 extends over 15 amino acids. With 1 base removed from V and 5 bases from J, the gap between germline ends came to 14 bases. CDR1 and CDR2 (germline): MDHEN, SYDVKM. The CDR3 coding sequence is TGTGCCAGCAGTTTATTCCTTAGGAGAGGGACTGAAGCTTTCTTT. Amino acid sequence: CASSLFLRRGTEAFF.

The chain combines TRBV5-8 with TRBJ2-4; tentative D call: TRBD2 (5 bases). Germline lookup yields CDR1 SGHTS and CDR2 YDEGEE. The CDR3 is 13 residues long. Trimming stripped 6 bases from V and 5 bases from J, with 12 bases between. In nucleotides, the CDR3 is TGTGCCAGCACCTTAGGACTGCAAAACATTCAGTACTTC. This encodes CASTLGLQNIQYF.

This clone was recorded a few times. The V and J genes are TRBV11-2 and TRBJ2-7, with TRBD2 identical over 10 bases. The germline gives CDR1 SGHAT, CDR2 FQNNGV. The junction had 4 bases not matched to a gene; V was cut back by 7 bases and J by 4 bases. The CDR3 sequence is 13 residues long. CDR3 sequence (DNA): TGTGCCAGCACAGCGGGAGGGTTATACGAGCAGTACTTC. This encodes CASTAGGLYEQYF.

The chain carries TRBV27 and TRBJ1-1; a possible D gene is TRBD1 (5 bases). The CDR3 consists of 15 residues. V lost 3 bases, J lost 5 bases, and 16 bases lay in between. The germline V gene has CDR1 MNHEY and CDR2 SMNVEV (reference sequence). CDR3 residues: CASSLGQGGGTEAFF. The CDR3 coding sequence is TGTGCCAGCAGTTTGGGGCAGGGTGGAGGGACTGAAGCTTTCTTT.

This chain joins TRBV4-2 and TRBJ1-5; TRBD1 agrees at 7 bases. V lost 2 bases to trimming and J lost 6 bases; unmatched junction nucleotides: 13. This CDR3 spans 17 amino acids. Germline-derived CDR1 and CDR2 are LGHNA and YNFKEQ. This CDR3 reads CASSQTPGQSWTQPQHF. DNA of the CDR3: TGTGCCAGCAGCCAAACCCCGGGACAGTCTTGGACTCAGCCCCAGCATTTT.

The chain is built from TRBV6-5 and TRBJ2-7; 7 bases align to TRBD1. The CDR3 has 15 amino acids. Trimming cost V 6 bases and J 1 base; bases outside gene matches: 9. Per germline, CDR1 MNHEY and CDR2 SVGAGI. CDR3 loop: CASRPVQGMSYEQYV. CDR3 coding DNA: TGTGCCAGCAGGCCCGTACAGGGGATGTCCTACGAGCAGTACGTC.

This chain connects TRBV7-9 to TRBJ2-7; tentatively, D is TRBD2 (5 bases). This CDR3 has 16 amino acids. The germline V and J ends were trimmed by 5 bases and 3 bases, with 20 bases remaining between them. Looked up from germline, CDR1 is SEHNR and CDR2 is FQNEAQ (reference sequence). The CDR3 region has the DNA TGTGCCAGCAGCCCACGGAGCGCGCGAGGAGGCTACGAGCAGTACTTC. Translation gives CASSPRSARGGYEQYF.

The gene calls are TRBV15 and TRBJ2-7, with D possibly matching TRBD2 (6 bases). There are 13 residues in the CDR3. V was pared by 6 bases and J by 3 bases, with 12 bases between. Germline CDR1 is LNHNV and CDR2 is YYDKDF (reference sequence). The CDR3 spells CATSRAEGYEQYF. In DNA form, the CDR3 reads TGTGCCACCAGTCGAGCGGAGGGCTACGAGCAGTACTTC.

The chain employs TRBV2 and TRBJ2-2, with D perhaps TRBD2 (5 bases). V lost 5 bases to trimming and J lost 6 bases, with 16 bases between them. Germline CDR1 is SNHLY and CDR2 is FYNNEI. The CDR3 has 15 amino acids. This CDR3 is CASSSGKISPGELFF. CDR3 DNA sequence: TGTGCCAGCAGTTCCGGGAAAATAAGCCCCGGGGAGCTGTTTTTT.

V usage is TRBV19 and J usage is TRBJ2-1; 13 positions agree with TRBD2. This CDR3 contains 16 residues. Unmatched junction bases numbered 9, after V lost 4 bases and J lost 9 bases. Germline assignment: CDR1 LNHDA and CDR2 SQIVND (reference sequence). The CDR3 loop reads CASSTSRLAGGSEQFF. CDR3 nucleotide sequence: TGTGCCAGTAGTACTTCTAGACTAGCGGGAGGCAGTGAGCAGTTCTTC.

The chain carries TRBV28 and TRBJ1-2; D uncertain. Germline-derived CDR1 and CDR2 are MDHEN and SYDVKM. The CDR3 consists of 14 residues. Trimming stripped 8 bases from V and 7 bases from J, with 20 bases between. Written as DNA, the CDR3 is TGTGCCAGCGTGGATAGGGCGGCCTGGGGTGGCTACACCTTC. It specifies CASVDRAAWGGYTF.

In DNA, the CDR3 is TGTGCCAGTACCTCCCGGACTAGCGGGCTGAATGAGCAGTTCTTC. It codes for CASTSRTSGLNEQFF. This sequence joins TRBV19 and TRBJ2-1; TRBD2 matches at 11 bases. V lost 7 bases to trimming and J lost 7 bases; unmatched junction nucleotides: 9. CDR1 is LNHDA, CDR2 SQIVND, per germline (reference sequence). The CDR3 has 15 amino acids. The full variable domain, in which reference TRBV19 and TRBJ2-1 provide the parts outside the CDR3, is DGGITQSPKYLFRKEGQNVTLSCEQNLNHDAMYWYRQDPGQGLRLIYYSQIVNDFQKGDIAEGYSVSREKKESFPLTVTSAQKNPTAFYLCASTSRTSGLNEQFFGPGTRLTVL.

This sequence joins TRBV28 and TRBJ2-5; 11 positions match TRBD1. CDR3 length: 15 amino acids. Germline values: CDR1 MDHEN, CDR2 SYDVKM. J gave up 1 base and V 7 bases, and 5 bases lay outside the gene matches. CDR3 DNA: TGTGCCAGCACGGGACAGGGGGGTGGCCAAGAGACCCAGTACTTC. Translating it yields CASTGQGGGQETQYF.

This clone was found a few times. The chain uses TRBV19 and TRBJ2-1; no definite D call. Between the trimmed V and J ends, which lost 5 bases and 0 bases, there was a span of 17 bases. This CDR3 region has 17 residues. Germline assignment: CDR1 LNHDA and CDR2 SQIVND (reference sequence). DNA for the CDR3: TGTGCCAGTAGTCCCCTCTTAGGAAAGAGCTCCTACAATGAGCAGTTCTTC. Protein: CASSPLLGKSSYNEQFF.

The J gene is TRBJ2-7, the V gene TRBV18, with unresolved D. Germline-derived CDR1 and CDR2 are KGHSH and LQKENI. Deletions cut 4 bases from V and 0 bases from J, with 10 bases between. CDR3 length: 14 amino acids. For the CDR3, the DNA is TGTGCCAGCTCACGTTCGGGTAGCTCCTACGAGCAGTACTTC. The encoded protein is CASSRSGSSYEQYF.

In nucleotides, the CDR3 is TGTGCCAGCAGTACAGGGATATTGGCTAACTATGGCTACACCTTC. Encoded protein: CASSTGILANYGYTF. The chain recombines TRBV6-5 with TRBJ1-2, with a possible D match to TRBD1 (6 bases). Germline assignment: CDR1 MNHEY and CDR2 SVGAGI. The CDR3 contains 15 residues. V was cut by 5 bases and J by 0 bases, with 13 bases left in between.

V is TRBV4-1 and J is TRBJ2-1, with TRBD2 as a possible D gene (5 bases). The CDR3 extends over 15 amino acids. Germline V gene sequence: CDR1 MGHRA, CDR2 YSYEKL. V shed 4 bases and J shed 2 bases, with 12 bases lying between them. This chain's CDR3 is CASSPTEAPYNEQFF. The DNA of the CDR3 is TGCGCCAGCAGCCCCACGGAGGCCCCCTACAATGAGCAGTTCTTC.

V usage is TRBV10-3 and J usage is TRBJ1-3, with D maybe TRBD1 (5 bases). Trimming took off 2 bases at V and 1 base at J, with 9 bases between the two ends. The CDR3 has 15 residues. Germline V gene lookup returns CDR1 ENHRY and CDR2 SYGVKD. In nucleotides, the CDR3 is TGTGCCATCAGTGAGCCCAGGGATTCTGGAAACACCATATATTTT. Translated: CAISEPRDSGNTIYF.

The chain carries TRBV19 and TRBJ2-7; 9 bases map to TRBD1. J was trimmed by 4 bases and V by 3 bases; bases with no gene match: 7. The germline CDR1 and CDR2 sequences are LNHDA and SQIVND (reference sequence). The CDR3 totals 15 residues. The DNA for the CDR3 is TGTGCCAGTAGTATCAAGGGACAGGGAAGATACGAGCAGTACTTC. Amino acids: CASSIKGQGRYEQYF.

This clone appeared once. The gene calls are TRBV19 and TRBJ2-2; no definite D call. Per the germline V gene, CDR1 is LNHDA and CDR2 is SQIVND (reference sequence). Trimming removed 3 bases at V and 2 bases at J, with 10 bases between. The CDR3 contains 15 residues. In nucleotides, the CDR3 is TGTGCCAGTAGTATGGGAACTGTAAACACCGGGGAGCTGTTTTTT. It codes for CASSMGTVNTGELFF. Based on the CDR3 plus reference TRBV19 and TRBJ2-2, the full variable domain is DGGITQSPKYLFRKEGQNVTLSCEQNLNHDAMYWYRQDPGQGLRLIYYSQIVNDFQKGDIAEGYSVSREKKESFPLTVTSAQKNPTAFYLCASSMGTVNTGELFFGEGSRLTVL.

Turning to this clone: Other DNA sequences in the sample encode the same CDR3. This rearrangement joins TRBV6-6 to TRBJ2-7; 11 bases map to TRBD2. Trimming took 6 bases from V and 1 from J; bases not matched to a gene: 5. The CDR3 consists of 15 residues. The germline gives CDR1 MNHNY, CDR2 SVGAGI (reference sequence). CDR3 region: CASRLGTSGSYEQYF. The CDR3 DNA reads TGTGCCAGCAGGTTGGGGACTAGCGGTTCCTACGAGCAGTACTTC.

The CDR3 sequence is CASSHAPVAGTSYNEQFF. The CDR3 nucleotides read TGTGCCAGCAGCCACGCCCCTGTAGCGGGTACGTCCTACAATGAGCAGTTCTTC. V and J are TRBV3-1 (or the pseudogene TRBV3-2) and TRBJ2-1; 7 bases agree with TRBD2. CDR1 and CDR2 from the germline V gene are LGHDT and YNNKEL (reference sequence). The CDR3 is made up of 18 amino acids. The V segment lost 3 bases and the J segment 1 base; nucleotides outside the gene matches: 12.

This clone has only a few counts. V gene TRBV6-5 combines with J gene TRBJ1-4; TRBD1 is a possible D gene (6 bases). Germline V gene lookup returns CDR1 MNHEY and CDR2 SVGAGI. This CDR3 has 15 amino acids. Trimming left V 7 bases short and J 5 bases short, with 17 bases between. DNA for the CDR3: TGTGCCAGCACAAGCGTTCGGGGGCACAATGAAAAACTGTTTTTT. Protein: CASTSVRGHNEKLFF.

The V call is TRBV18, the J call TRBJ1-1; a possible D gene is TRBD1 (5 bases). CDR3 size: 12 residues. The germline gives CDR1 KGHSH, CDR2 LQKENI. V gave up 1 base and J gave up 7 bases, with 7 bases separating them. CDR3 loop: CASSPQTDEAFF. Written as DNA, the CDR3 is TGTGCCAGCTCACCACAGACAGATGAAGCTTTCTTT.

V gene TRBV4-3 combines with J gene TRBJ2-1, with TRBD2 matching 8 bases. V lost 1 base and J lost 7; bases outside the gene matches: 6. CDR1 is LGHNA and CDR2 is YSLEER in the germline V gene. The CDR3 contains 15 residues. CDR3 region: CASSQVRERGNEQFF. The CDR3 DNA reads TGCGCCAGCAGCCAAGTGCGGGAGCGGGGGAATGAGCAGTTCTTC.